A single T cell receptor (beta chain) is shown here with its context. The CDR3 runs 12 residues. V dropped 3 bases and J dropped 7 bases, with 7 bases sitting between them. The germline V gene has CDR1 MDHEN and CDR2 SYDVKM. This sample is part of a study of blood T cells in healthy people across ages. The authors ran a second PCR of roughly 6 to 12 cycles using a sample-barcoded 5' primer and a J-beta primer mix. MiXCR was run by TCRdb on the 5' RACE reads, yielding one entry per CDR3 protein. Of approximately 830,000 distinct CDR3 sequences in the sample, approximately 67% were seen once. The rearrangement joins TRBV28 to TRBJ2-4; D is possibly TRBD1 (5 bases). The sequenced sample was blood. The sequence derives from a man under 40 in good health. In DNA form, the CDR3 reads TGTGCCAGCAGTTTTTCAGGGAACATTCAGTACTTC. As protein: CASSFSGNIQYF.